This record concerns one T cell receptor (beta chain) sequence. Its antigen remains unidentified. Data came from immunoSEQ multiplex PCR; TCRdb stores just in-frame clones and leaves some out. The sample holds over 45,000 clones, around 94% seen once. This sample was taken from a study of a mutant IDH1 vaccine in newly diagnosed glioma. Study background: Patients got radiotherapy, temozolomide, or both beforehand, and most got both.

The time point denotes: week 35, safety follow-up. Each dose delivered 300 ug of mutant IDH1 20-mer peptide subcutaneously with imiquimod. CDR1 is KGHSH and CDR2 is LQKENI in the germline V gene. V lost 2 bases and J lost 2, with 5 bases in between. This CDR3 is 13 amino acids long. The receptor's source is a man aged 45-65 years with glioma. This chain connects TRBV18 to TRBJ2-3; no reliable D call. The sequencing used PBMCs, collected from a glioma patient whose treatment included an IDH1 peptide vaccine. The CDR3 DNA is TGTGCCAGCTCACCATTCCTCACAGATACGCAGTATTTT. Translating it yields CASSPFLTDTQYF.